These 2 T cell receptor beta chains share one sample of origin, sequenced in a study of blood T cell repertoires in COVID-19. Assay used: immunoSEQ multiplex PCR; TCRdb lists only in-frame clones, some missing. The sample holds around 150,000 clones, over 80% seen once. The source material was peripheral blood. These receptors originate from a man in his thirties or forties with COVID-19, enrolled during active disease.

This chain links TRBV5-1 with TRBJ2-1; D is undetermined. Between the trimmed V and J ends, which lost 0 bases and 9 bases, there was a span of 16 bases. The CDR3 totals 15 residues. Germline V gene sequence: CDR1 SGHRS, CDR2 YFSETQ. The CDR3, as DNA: TGCGCCAGCAGCTTGGCTGGTTACGCGAGGAGTGAGCAGTTCTTC. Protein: CASSLAGYARSEQFF.

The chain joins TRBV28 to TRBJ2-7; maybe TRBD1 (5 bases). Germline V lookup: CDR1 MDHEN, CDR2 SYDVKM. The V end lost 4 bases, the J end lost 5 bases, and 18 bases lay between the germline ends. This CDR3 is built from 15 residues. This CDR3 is CASSSPARAADEQYF. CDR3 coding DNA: TGTGCCAGCAGTTCCCCGGCCAGGGCGGCTGACGAGCAGTACTTC.